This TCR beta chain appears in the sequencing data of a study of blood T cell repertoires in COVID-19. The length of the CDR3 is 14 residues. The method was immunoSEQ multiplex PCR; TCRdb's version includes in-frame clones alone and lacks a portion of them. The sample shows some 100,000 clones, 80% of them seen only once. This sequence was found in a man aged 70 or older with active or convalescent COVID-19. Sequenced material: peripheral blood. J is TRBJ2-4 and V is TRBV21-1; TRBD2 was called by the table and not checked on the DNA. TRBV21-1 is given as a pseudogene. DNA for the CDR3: TGTGCCACCAGCAAAAGGGGGGGGAAAAACATTCAGTACTTC. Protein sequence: CATSKRGGKNIQYF.